Listed below are T cell receptor beta chains from one sample, sequenced in a study of blood T cell repertoires in COVID-19. Measured with immunoSEQ multiplex PCR; TCRdb has only the in-frame clones, and not every one. This table has fewer than 300,000 clones, around 89% appearing once. The source material was PBMCs or T cells enriched from blood (not recorded which). These receptors were obtained from a man in his forties who had recovered from COVID-19. Each CDR3 is given with its conserved first and last residue. The D gene is left open where the match is weak. The listing skips clone size in some rows; elsewhere it reads once, few, many or a size class.

clone size: .
J gene: TRBJ2-1
CDR3 length: 16
D gene: TRBD2
V gene: TRBV19
CDR3 protein: CASSTEGLAYYNEQFF
CDR3 DNA: TGTGCCAGTAGTACAGAAGGACTAGCGTACTACAATGAGCAGTTCTTC

clone size: .
J gene: TRBJ1-6
CDR3 length: 14
D gene: .
V gene: TRBV18
CDR3 protein: CASGRDEGGSPLHF
CDR3 DNA: TGTGCCAGCGGACGTGACGAGGGCGGTTCACCCCTCCACTTT

clone size: .
J gene: TRBJ2-2
CDR3 length: 17
D gene: TRBD2
V gene: TRBV19
CDR3 protein: CASSDTSGGPETGELFF
CDR3 DNA: TGTGCCAGTAGTGATACTAGCGGGGGGCCCGAGACCGGGGAGCTGTTTTTT

clone size: .
J gene: TRBJ1-5
CDR3 length: 16
D gene: TRBD1
V gene: TRBV6-2/TRBV6-3
CDR3 protein: CASSYGTGYSNQPQHF
CDR3 DNA: TGTGCCAGCAGTTACGGGACAGGGTATAGCAATCAGCCCCAGCATTTT

clone size: .
J gene: TRBJ1-5
CDR3 length: 15
D gene: .
V gene: TRBV30
CDR3 protein: CAWSVLGQGNQPQHF
CDR3 DNA: TGTGCCTGGAGTGTACTGGGGCAGGGAAATCAGCCCCAGCATTTT

clone size: .
J gene: TRBJ1-2
CDR3 length: 13
D gene: TRBD1
V gene: TRBV13
CDR3 protein: CASSLGTGYGYTF
CDR3 DNA: TGTGCCAGCAGCTTAGGGACAGGGTATGGCTACACCTTC

clone size: .
J gene: TRBJ1-2
CDR3 length: 15
D gene: TRBD1
V gene: TRBV5-1
CDR3 protein: CASFSTGTDIHGYTF
CDR3 DNA: TGCGCCAGTTTTAGTACCGGGACAGATATTCATGGCTACACCTTC

clone size: .
J gene: TRBJ1-4
CDR3 length: 15
D gene: .
V gene: TRBV6-5
CDR3 protein: CASSYHTGVGEKLFF
CDR3 DNA: TGTGCCAGCAGTTACCATACGGGTGTAGGTGAAAAACTGTTTTTT

clone size: .
J gene: TRBJ2-3
CDR3 length: 16
D gene: TRBD2
V gene: TRBV19
CDR3 protein: CASSQTWGLEEDTQYF
CDR3 DNA: TGTGCCAGTAGCCAGACCTGGGGACTAGAGGAAGATACGCAGTATTTT

clone size: once
J gene: TRBJ2-7
CDR3 length: 15
D gene: TRBD2
V gene: TRBV6-5
CDR3 protein: CASRMLAGDTYEQYF
CDR3 DNA: TGTGCCAGCAGGATGCTAGCGGGAGATACCTACGAGCAGTACTTC

clone size: .
J gene: TRBJ1-1
CDR3 length: 15
D gene: .
V gene: TRBV7-8
CDR3 protein: CASGWGRLTQAEAFF
CDR3 DNA: TGTGCCAGCGGATGGGGGCGGTTGACTCAGGCTGAAGCTTTCTTT

clone size: .
J gene: TRBJ2-2
CDR3 length: 13
D gene: .
V gene: TRBV28
CDR3 protein: CASSLKGAGELFF
CDR3 DNA: TGTGCCAGCAGTTTAAAGGGGGCCGGGGAGCTGTTTTTT

clone size: .
J gene: TRBJ2-5
CDR3 length: 15
D gene: .
V gene: TRBV18
CDR3 protein: CASSPTQGLKETQYF
CDR3 DNA: TGTGCCAGCTCACCAACCCAGGGTTTGAAAGAGACCCAGTACTTC

clone size: .
J gene: TRBJ2-3
CDR3 length: 16
D gene: TRBD1
V gene: TRBV30
CDR3 protein: CAWSTGTEGAGDTQYF
CDR3 DNA: TGTGCCTGGAGTACCGGGACAGAAGGAGCCGGAGATACGCAGTATTTT

clone size: once
J gene: TRBJ2-1
CDR3 length: 17
D gene: .
V gene: TRBV6-2/TRBV6-3
CDR3 protein: CASSYSGEAVSYNEQFF
CDR3 DNA: TGTGCCAGCAGTTACTCGGGGGAGGCCGTTTCCTACAATGAGCAGTTCTTC

clone size: .
J gene: TRBJ2-2
CDR3 length: 13
D gene: .
V gene: TRBV2
CDR3 protein: CARSPAGTGELFF
CDR3 DNA: TGTGCCAGGTCACCAGCGGGCACCGGGGAGCTGTTTTTT

clone size: medium-sized
J gene: TRBJ2-3
CDR3 length: 15
D gene: .
V gene: TRBV10-3
CDR3 protein: CAIMSKTGGTDTQYF
CDR3 DNA: TGTGCCATCATGTCGAAAACTGGGGGGACAGATACGCAGTATTTT

clone size: .
J gene: TRBJ1-1
CDR3 length: 12
D gene: .
V gene: TRBV30
CDR3 protein: CAWRMSKAEAFF
CDR3 DNA: TGTGCCTGGAGAATGAGTAAAGCTGAAGCTTTCTTT

clone size: .
J gene: TRBJ1-1
CDR3 length: 16
D gene: TRBD1
V gene: TRBV5-1
CDR3 protein: CASSVKDRGAPAEAFF
CDR3 DNA: TGCGCCAGCAGCGTTAAGGACAGGGGGGCCCCGGCTGAAGCTTTCTTT

clone size: .
J gene: TRBJ1-6
CDR3 length: 15
D gene: .
V gene: TRBV24-1
CDR3 protein: CATSDSGTTNSPLHF
CDR3 DNA: TGTGCCACCAGTGACTCCGGGACAACCAATTCACCCCTCCACTTT

clone size: few
J gene: TRBJ1-1
CDR3 length: 13
D gene: .
V gene: TRBV29-1
CDR3 protein: CSVVFSQNTEAFF
CDR3 DNA: TGCAGCGTTGTTTTCAGTCAGAACACTGAAGCTTTCTTT

clone size: .
J gene: TRBJ2-7
CDR3 length: 14
D gene: .
V gene: TRBV5-1
CDR3 protein: CASSFEDSSYEQYF
CDR3 DNA: TGCGCCAGCAGCTTTGAGGATAGCTCCTACGAGCAGTACTTC

clone size: once
J gene: TRBJ2-2
CDR3 length: 15
D gene: .
V gene: TRBV5-1
CDR3 protein: CASRVGAANTGELFF
CDR3 DNA: TGCGCCAGCAGGGTGGGGGCGGCGAACACCGGGGAGCTGTTTTTT

clone size: .
J gene: TRBJ2-7
CDR3 length: 16
D gene: TRBD2
V gene: TRBV19
CDR3 protein: CASSIDPQRGGYEQYF
CDR3 DNA: TGTGCCAGTAGTATAGATCCCCAGCGGGGCGGATACGAGCAGTACTTC

clone size: .
J gene: TRBJ1-1
CDR3 length: 13
D gene: .
V gene: TRBV3-1/TRBV3-2
CDR3 protein: CASTTRGNTEAFF
CDR3 DNA: TGTGCCAGCACCACTCGGGGGAACACTGAAGCTTTCTTT

clone size: .
J gene: TRBJ1-1
CDR3 length: 15
D gene: .
V gene: TRBV5-1
CDR3 protein: CASSSQDSQNTEAFF
CDR3 DNA: TGCGCCAGCAGCTCCCAAGACAGCCAGAACACTGAAGCTTTCTTT

clone size: once
J gene: TRBJ2-1
CDR3 length: 14
D gene: .
V gene: TRBV5-1
CDR3 protein: CASSYIGQNNEQFF
CDR3 DNA: TGCGCCAGCAGCTACATTGGACAGAACAATGAGCAGTTCTTC

clone size: .
J gene: TRBJ1-6
CDR3 length: 19
D gene: .
V gene: TRBV5-8
CDR3 protein: CASSFPGQPYTFDNSPLHF
CDR3 DNA: TGTGCCAGCAGCTTCCCCGGACAGCCTTACACGTTTGATAATTCACCCCTCCACTTT

clone size: .
J gene: TRBJ1-5
CDR3 length: 17
D gene: .
V gene: TRBV18
CDR3 protein: CASSPRQTISSNQPQHF
CDR3 DNA: TGTGCCAGCTCACCCCGGCAGACTATCTCTAGCAATCAGCCCCAGCATTTT

clone size: few
J gene: TRBJ2-3
CDR3 length: 14
D gene: .
V gene: TRBV10-1
CDR3 protein: CASSGGFGTDTQYF
CDR3 DNA: TGCGCCAGCAGTGGAGGGTTCGGCACAGATACGCAGTATTTT

clone size: .
J gene: TRBJ2-3
CDR3 length: 16
D gene: TRBD2
V gene: TRBV14
CDR3 protein: CASSRNAGGRTDTQYF
CDR3 DNA: TGTGCCAGCAGCCGGAATGCGGGGGGCCGCACAGATACGCAGTATTTT